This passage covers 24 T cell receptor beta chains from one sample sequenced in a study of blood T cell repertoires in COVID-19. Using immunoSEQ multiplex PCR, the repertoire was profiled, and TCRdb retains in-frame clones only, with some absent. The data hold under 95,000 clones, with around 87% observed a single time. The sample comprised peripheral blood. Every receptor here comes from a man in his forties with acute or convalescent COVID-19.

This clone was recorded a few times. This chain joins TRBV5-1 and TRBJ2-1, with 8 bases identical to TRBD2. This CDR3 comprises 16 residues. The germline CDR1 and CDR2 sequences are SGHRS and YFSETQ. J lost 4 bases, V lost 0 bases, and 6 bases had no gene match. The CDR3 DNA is TGCGCCAGCAGCTTGGCCGGGGGGGTCGCTTACAATGAGCAGTTCTTC. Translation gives CASSLAGGVAYNEQFF.

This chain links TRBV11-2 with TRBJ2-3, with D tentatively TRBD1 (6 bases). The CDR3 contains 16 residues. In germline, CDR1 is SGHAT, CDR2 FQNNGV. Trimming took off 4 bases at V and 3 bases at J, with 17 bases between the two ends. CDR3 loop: CASSSQSGVSTDTQYF. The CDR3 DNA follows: TGTGCCAGCAGCTCCCAATCAGGGGTTTCAACAGATACGCAGTATTTT.

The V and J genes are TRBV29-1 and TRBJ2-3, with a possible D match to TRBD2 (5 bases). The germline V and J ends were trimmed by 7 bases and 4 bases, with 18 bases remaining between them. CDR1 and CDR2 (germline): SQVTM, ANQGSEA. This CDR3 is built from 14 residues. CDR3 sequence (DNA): TGCAGCGACCATGGGAGCCAGTATGCAGATACGCAGTATTTT. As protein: CSDHGSQYADTQYF.

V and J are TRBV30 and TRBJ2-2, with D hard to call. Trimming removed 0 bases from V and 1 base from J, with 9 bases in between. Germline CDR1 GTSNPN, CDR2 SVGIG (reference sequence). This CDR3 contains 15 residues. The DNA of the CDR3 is TGTGCCTGGAGTGTGAGCGCGATGAACACCGGGGAGCTGTTTTTT. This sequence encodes CAWSVSAMNTGELFF.

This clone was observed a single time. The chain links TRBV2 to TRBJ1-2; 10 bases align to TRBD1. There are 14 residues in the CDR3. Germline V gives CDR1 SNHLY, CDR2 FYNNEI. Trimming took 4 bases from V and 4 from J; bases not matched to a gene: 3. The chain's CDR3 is CASSVRDRGYGYTF. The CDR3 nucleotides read TGTGCCAGCAGTGTTCGGGACAGGGGCTATGGCTACACCTTC.

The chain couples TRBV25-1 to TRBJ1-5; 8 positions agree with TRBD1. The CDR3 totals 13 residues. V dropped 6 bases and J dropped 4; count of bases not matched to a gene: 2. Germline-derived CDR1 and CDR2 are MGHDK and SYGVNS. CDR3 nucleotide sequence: TGTGCCAGCAGCGGGACAGGTAATCAGCCCCAGCATTTT. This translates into CASSGTGNQPQHF.

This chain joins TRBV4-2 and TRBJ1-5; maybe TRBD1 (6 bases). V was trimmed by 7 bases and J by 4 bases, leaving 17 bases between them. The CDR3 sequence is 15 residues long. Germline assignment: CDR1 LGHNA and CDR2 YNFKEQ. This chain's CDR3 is CASNLNPDSNQPQHF. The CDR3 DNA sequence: TGTGCCAGCAACCTAAACCCGGACAGTAATCAGCCCCAGCATTTT.

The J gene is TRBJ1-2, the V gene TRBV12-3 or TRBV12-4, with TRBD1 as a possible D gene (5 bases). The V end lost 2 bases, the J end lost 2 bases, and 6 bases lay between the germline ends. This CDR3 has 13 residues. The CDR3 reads CASSLPGNYGYTF. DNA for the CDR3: TGTGCCAGCAGTTTACCAGGGAACTATGGCTACACCTTC.

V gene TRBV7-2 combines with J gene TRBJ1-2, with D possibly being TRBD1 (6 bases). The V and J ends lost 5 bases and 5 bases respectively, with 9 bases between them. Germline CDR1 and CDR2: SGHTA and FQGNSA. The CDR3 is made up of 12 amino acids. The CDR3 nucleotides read TGTGCCAGCAGCGTCCAGGGGTATGGCTACACCTTC. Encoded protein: CASSVQGYGYTF.

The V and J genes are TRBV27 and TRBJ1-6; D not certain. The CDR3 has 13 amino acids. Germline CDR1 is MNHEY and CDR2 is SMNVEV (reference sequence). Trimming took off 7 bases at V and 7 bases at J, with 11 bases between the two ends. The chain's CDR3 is CASNTGKNSPLHF. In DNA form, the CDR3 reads TGTGCCAGCAATACGGGAAAAAATTCACCCCTCCACTTT.

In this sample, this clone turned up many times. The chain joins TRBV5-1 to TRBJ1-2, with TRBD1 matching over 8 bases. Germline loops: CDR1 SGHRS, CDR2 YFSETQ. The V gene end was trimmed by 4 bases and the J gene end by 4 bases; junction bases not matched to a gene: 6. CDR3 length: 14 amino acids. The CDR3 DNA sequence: TGCGCCAGCAGCACAGGACAGGGATTCTATGGCTACACCTTC. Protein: CASSTGQGFYGYTF.

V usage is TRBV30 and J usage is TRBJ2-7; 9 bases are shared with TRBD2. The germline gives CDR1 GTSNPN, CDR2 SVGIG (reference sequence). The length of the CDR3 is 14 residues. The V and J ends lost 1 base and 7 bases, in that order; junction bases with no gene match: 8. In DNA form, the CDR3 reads TGTGCCTGGAGTGGGCGGGGGGGCCTAGGGGAGCAGTACTTC. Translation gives CAWSGRGGLGEQYF.

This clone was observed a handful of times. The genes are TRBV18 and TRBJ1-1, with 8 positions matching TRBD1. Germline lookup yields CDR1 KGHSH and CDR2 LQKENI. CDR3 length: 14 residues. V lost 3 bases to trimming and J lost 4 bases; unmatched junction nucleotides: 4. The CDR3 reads CASSPQGASTEAFF. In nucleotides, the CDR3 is TGTGCCAGCTCACCCCAGGGGGCGAGCACTGAAGCTTTCTTT. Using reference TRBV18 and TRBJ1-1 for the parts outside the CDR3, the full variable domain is NAGVMQNPRHLVRRRGQEARLRCSPMKGHSHVYWYRQLPEEGLKFMVYLQKENIIDESGMPKERFSAEFPKEGPSILRIQQVVRGDSAAYFCASSPQGASTEAFFGQGTRLTVV.

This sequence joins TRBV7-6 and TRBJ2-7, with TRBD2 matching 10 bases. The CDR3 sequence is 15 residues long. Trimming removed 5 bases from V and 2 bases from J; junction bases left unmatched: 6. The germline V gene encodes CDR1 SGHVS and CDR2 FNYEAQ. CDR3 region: CASSGRLAGPYEQYF. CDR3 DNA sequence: TGTGCCAGCAGCGGGCGACTAGCGGGCCCCTACGAGCAGTACTTC. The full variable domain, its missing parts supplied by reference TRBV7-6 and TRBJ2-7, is GAGVSQSPRYKVTKRGQDVALRCDPISGHVSLYWYRQALGQGPEFLTYFNYEAQQDKSGLPNDRFSAERPEGSISTLTIQRTEQRDSAMYRCASSGRLAGPYEQYFGPGTRLTVT.

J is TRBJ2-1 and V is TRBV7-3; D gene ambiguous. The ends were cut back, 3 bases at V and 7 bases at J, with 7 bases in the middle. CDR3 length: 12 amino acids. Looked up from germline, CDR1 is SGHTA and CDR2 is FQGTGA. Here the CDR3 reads CASSFGPNEQFF. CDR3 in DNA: TGTGCCAGCAGCTTTGGCCCAAATGAGCAGTTCTTC.

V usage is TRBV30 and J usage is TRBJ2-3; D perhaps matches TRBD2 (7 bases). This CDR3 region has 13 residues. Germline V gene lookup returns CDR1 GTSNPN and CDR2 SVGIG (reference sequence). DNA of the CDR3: TGTGTAATAGGGGGGGCCCGCACAGATACGCAGTATTTT. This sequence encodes CVIGGARTDTQYF.

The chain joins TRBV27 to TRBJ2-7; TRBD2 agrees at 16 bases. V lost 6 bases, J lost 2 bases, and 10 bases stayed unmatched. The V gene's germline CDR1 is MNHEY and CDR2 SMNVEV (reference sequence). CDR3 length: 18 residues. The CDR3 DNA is TGTGCCAGCAGCCCAGCGGGACTAGCGGGAGGGGGCCCCTACGAGCAGTACTTC. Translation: CASSPAGLAGGGPYEQYF.

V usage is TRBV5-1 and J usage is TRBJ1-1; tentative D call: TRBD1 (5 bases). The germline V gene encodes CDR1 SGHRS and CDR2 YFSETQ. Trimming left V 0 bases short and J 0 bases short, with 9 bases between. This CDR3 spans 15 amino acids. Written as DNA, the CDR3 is TGCGCCAGCAGCTTGGTTCAGGGAATGAACACTGAAGCTTTCTTT. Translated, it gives CASSLVQGMNTEAFF.

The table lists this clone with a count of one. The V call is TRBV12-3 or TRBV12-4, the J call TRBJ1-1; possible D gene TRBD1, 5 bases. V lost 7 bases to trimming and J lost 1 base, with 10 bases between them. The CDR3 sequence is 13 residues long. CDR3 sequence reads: CASTIDRNTEAFF. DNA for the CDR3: TGTGCCAGCACCATTGACAGGAACACTGAAGCTTTCTTT.

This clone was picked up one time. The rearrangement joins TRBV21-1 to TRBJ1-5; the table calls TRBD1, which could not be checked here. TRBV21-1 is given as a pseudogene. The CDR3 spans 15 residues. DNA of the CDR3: TGTGCCAGCAGCTCAAATCCAGGGCCGGGTCAGCCCCAGCATTTT. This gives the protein CASSSNPGPGQPQHF.

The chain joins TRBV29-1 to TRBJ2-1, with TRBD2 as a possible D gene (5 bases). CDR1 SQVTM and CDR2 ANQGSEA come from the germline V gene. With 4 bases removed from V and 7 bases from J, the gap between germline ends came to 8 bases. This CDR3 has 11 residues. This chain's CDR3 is CSVGTFNEQFF. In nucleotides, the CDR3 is TGCAGCGTTGGGACTTTTAATGAGCAGTTCTTC.

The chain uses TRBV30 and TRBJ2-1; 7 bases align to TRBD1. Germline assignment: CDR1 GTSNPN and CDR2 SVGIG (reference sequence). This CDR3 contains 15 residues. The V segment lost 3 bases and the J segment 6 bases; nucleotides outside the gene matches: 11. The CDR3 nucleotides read TGTGCCTGGAGCTTAACGACCACAGGGGTCAATGAGCAGTTCTTC. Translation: CAWSLTTTGVNEQFF.

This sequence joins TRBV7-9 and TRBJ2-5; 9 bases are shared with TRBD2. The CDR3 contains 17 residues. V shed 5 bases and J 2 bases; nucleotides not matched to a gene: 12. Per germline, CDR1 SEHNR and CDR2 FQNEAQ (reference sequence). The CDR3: CASSGIAGVAYQETQYF. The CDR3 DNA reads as TGTGCCAGCAGCGGAATAGCGGGGGTAGCTTATCAAGAGACCCAGTACTTC.

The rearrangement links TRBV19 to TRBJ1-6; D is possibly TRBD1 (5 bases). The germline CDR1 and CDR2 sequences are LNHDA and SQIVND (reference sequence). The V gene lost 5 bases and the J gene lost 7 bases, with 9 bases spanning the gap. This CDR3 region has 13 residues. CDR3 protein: CASSPGVNSPLHF. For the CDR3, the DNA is TGTGCCAGTAGTCCGGGGGTGAATTCACCCCTCCACTTT.